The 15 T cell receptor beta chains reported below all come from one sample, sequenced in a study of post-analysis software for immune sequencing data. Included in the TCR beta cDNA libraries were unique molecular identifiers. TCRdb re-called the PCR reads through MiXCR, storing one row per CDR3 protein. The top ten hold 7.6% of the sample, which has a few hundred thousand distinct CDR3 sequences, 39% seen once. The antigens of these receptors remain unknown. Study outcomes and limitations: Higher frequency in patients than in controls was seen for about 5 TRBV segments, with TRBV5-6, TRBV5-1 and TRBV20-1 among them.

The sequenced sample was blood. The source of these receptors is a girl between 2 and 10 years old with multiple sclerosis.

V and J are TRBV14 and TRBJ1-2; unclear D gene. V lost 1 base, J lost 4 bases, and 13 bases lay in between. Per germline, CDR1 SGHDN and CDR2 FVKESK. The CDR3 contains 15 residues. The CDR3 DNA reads TGTGCCAGCAGCCAAGGGTGGCAGGTCGGCTATGGCTACACCTTC. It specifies CASSQGWQVGYGYTF. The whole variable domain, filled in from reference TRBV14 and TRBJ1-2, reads EAGVTQFPSHSVIEKGQTVTLRCDPISGHDNLYWYRRVMGKEIKFLLHFVKESKQDESGMPNNRFLAERTGGTYSTLKVQPAELEDSGVYFCASSQGWQVGYGYTFGSGTRLTVV.

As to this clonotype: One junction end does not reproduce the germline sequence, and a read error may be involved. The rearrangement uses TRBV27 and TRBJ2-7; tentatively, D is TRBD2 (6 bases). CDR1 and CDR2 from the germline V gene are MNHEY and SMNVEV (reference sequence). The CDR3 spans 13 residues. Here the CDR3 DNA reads TGTGACAGCTTTGGGACTGGAAGCTACGAGCAGTACTTC. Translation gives CDSFGTGSYEQYF.

The CDR3 region has the DNA TGCAGTGCTATCGCGGAGACCCAGTACTTC. Translated, it gives CSAIAETQYF. The V gene is TRBV20-1, the J gene TRBJ2-5; D not certain. The CDR3 spans 10 residues. The ends were cut back, 4 bases at V and 5 bases at J, with 5 bases in the middle. Germline values: CDR1 DFQATT, CDR2 SNEGSKA (reference sequence).

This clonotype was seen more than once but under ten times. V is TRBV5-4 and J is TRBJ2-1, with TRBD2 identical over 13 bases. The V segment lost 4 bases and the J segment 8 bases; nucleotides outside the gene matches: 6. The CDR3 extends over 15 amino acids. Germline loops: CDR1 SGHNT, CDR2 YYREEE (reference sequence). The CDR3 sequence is CASSQTSGRAYEQFF. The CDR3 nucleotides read TGTGCCAGCAGCCAAACTAGCGGGAGGGCCTATGAGCAGTTCTTC.

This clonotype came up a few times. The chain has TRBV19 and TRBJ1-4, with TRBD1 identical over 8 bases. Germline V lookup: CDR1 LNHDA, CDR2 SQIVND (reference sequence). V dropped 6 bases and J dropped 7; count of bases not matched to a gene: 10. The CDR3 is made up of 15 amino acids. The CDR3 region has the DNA TGTGCCAGTAGGAGTCCCGGGACAGGAACTGAAAAACTGTTTTTT. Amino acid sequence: CASRSPGTGTEKLFF.

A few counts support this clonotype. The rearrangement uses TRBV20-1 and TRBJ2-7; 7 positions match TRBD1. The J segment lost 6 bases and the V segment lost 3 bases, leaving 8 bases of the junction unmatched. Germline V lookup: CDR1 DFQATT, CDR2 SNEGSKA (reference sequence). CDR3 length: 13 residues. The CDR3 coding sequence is TGCAGTGCTAGGGAACAGGGGACGGTCGAGCAGTACTTC. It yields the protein CSAREQGTVEQYF.

The CDR3 reads CASMTHRGLSYEQYF. CDR3 in DNA: TGTGCCAGCATGACTCACAGGGGACTCTCCTACGAGCAGTACTTC. This chain joins TRBV28 and TRBJ2-7, with D maybe TRBD1 (7 bases). The CDR3 is 15 residues long. V was pared by 7 bases and J by 0 bases, with 16 bases between. Germline lookup yields CDR1 MDHEN and CDR2 SYDVKM.

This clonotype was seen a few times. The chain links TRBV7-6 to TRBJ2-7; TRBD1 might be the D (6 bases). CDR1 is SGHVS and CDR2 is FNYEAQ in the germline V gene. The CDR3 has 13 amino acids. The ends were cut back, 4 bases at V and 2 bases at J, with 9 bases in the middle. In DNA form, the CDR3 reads TGTGCCAGCAGCTCCGGGACAACCTACGAGCAGTACTTC. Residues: CASSSGTTYEQYF.

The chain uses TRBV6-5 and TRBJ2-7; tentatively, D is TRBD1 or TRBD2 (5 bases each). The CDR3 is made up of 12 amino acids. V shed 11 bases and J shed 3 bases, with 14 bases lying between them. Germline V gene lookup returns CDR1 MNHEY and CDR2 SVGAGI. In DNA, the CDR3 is TGTGCCGGACCGGGACCTTACTACGAGCAGTACTTC. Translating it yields CAGPGPYYEQYF.

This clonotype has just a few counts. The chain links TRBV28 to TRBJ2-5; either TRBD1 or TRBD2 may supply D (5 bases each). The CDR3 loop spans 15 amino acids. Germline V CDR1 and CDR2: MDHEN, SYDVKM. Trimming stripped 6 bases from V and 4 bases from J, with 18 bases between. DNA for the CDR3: TGTGCCAGCAGAACGGAGGCGGTTGGGGGAGAGACCCAGTACTTC. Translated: CASRTEAVGGETQYF. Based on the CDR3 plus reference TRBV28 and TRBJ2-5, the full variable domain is DVKVTQSSRYLVKRTGEKVFLECVQDMDHENMFWYRQDPGLGLRLIYFSYDVKMKEKGDIPEGYSVSREKKERFSLILESASTNQTSMYLCASRTEAVGGETQYFGPGTRLLVL.

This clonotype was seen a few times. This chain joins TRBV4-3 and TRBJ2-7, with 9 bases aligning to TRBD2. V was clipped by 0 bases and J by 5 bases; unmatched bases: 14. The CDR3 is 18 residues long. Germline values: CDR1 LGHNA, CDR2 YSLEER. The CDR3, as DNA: TGCGCCAGCAGCCAAGATGGAAGTAGCGGGAGCGGGTACCACGAGCAGTACTTC. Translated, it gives CASSQDGSSGSGYHEQYF.

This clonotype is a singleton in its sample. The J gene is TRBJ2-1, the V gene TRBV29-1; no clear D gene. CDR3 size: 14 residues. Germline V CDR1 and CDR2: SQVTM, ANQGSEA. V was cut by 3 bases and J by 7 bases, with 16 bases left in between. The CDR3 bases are TGCAGCGTTGAGGTTCTTACATCGAGGAATGAGCAGTTCTTC. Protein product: CSVEVLTSRNEQFF.

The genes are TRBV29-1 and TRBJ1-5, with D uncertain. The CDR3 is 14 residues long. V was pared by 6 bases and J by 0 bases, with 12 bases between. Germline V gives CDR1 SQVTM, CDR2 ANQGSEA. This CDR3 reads CSVAGPYSNQPQHF. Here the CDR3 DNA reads TGCAGCGTAGCCGGGCCTTATAGCAATCAGCCCCAGCATTTT.

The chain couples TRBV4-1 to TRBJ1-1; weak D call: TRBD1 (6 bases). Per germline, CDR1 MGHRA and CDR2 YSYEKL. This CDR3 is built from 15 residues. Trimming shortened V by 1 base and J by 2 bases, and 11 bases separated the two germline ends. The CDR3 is CASSQGRQVNTEAFF. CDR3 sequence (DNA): TGCGCCAGCAGCCAAGGGAGACAGGTTAACACTGAAGCTTTCTTT.

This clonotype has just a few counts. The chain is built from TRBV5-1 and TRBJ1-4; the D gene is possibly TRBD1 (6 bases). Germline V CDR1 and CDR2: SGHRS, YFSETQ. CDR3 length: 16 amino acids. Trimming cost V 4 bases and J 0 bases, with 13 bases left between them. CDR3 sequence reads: CASSRDTFPTNEKLFF. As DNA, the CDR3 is TGCGCCAGCAGCCGGGACACTTTTCCAACTAATGAAAAACTGTTTTTT.